This passage covers 18 T cell receptor beta chains from one sample sequenced in a study of OX40 agonist ivuxolimab in advanced cancers. The repertoire was sequenced with immunoSEQ multiplex PCR; TCRdb's copy has only in-frame clones and lacks some. The table has fewer than 30,000 clones, about 74% seen once. The sequencing used CD4+ or CD8+ T cells sorted from blood, collected in a trial of the OX40 agonist ivuxolimab. Receptors originate from an adult with an advanced solid tumor such as melanoma, head and neck, liver or kidney cancer.

The rearrangement links TRBV7-2 to TRBJ1-2; no firm D call. Trimming shortened V by 6 bases and J by 0 bases, and 11 bases separated the two germline ends. The CDR3 extends over 14 amino acids. Germline V gene sequence: CDR1 SGHTA, CDR2 FQGNSA. The CDR3 sequence: CASSSSGTNYGYTF. The DNA of the CDR3 is TGTGCCAGCAGTTCCTCCGGGACTAACTATGGCTACACCTTC.

The chain is built from TRBV19 and TRBJ2-5; 8 nucleotides align to TRBD1. The CDR3 consists of 17 residues. J lost 1 base, V lost 8 bases, and 15 bases had no gene match. Germline CDR1 LNHDA, CDR2 SQIVND (reference sequence). CDR3 DNA sequence: TGTGCCAGTTCGCGGCGACGATCACAGGGGGGCCAAGAGACCCAGTACTTC. It translates to CASSRRRSQGGQETQYF.

The V and J genes are TRBV9 and TRBJ2-5; D gene ambiguous. In germline, CDR1 is SGDLS, CDR2 YYNGEE. Trimming removed 4 bases at V and 5 bases at J, with 12 bases between. This CDR3 is built from 13 residues. CDR3 residues: CASSLSRAETQYF. DNA for the CDR3: TGTGCCAGCAGCCTCTCTCGGGCGGAGACCCAGTACTTC.

The chain links TRBV18 to TRBJ1-5; maybe TRBD1 (5 bases). This CDR3 is 15 amino acids long. V dropped 1 base and J dropped 3 bases, with 10 bases sitting between them. CDR1 and CDR2 from the germline V gene are KGHSH and LQKENI. The CDR3: CASSPQGGDNQPQHF. The CDR3 region has the DNA TGTGCCAGCTCACCACAGGGAGGGGACAATCAGCCCCAGCATTTT.

This clone came up a few times. This rearrangement joins TRBV5-1 to TRBJ2-7; possibly TRBD1 for D (6 bases). The V gene's germline CDR1 is SGHRS and CDR2 YFSETQ. CDR3 length: 14 residues. With 4 bases removed from V and 0 bases from J, the gap between germline ends came to 11 bases. This CDR3 is CASSGGQSSYEQYF. The CDR3 nucleotides read TGCGCCAGCAGCGGAGGACAGAGCTCCTACGAGCAGTACTTC.

This chain connects TRBV7-2 to TRBJ2-2, with TRBD1 as a possible D gene (5 bases). From germline, CDR1 is SGHTA and CDR2 FQGNSA. V was cut by 5 bases and J by 1 base, with 8 bases left in between. There are 14 residues in the CDR3. CDR3 in DNA: TGTGCCAGCAGCAGACAGATGAACACCGGGGAGCTGTTTTTT. Translating gives CASSRQMNTGELFF.

This chain joins TRBV4-3 and TRBJ1-2; possibly TRBD1 for D (5 bases). Trimming took 2 bases from V and 4 from J, leaving 14 bases between them. The CDR3 extends over 15 amino acids. Germline CDR1 reads LGHNA; CDR2 reads YSLEER. This CDR3 is CASSQRRGESYGYTF. DNA for the CDR3: TGCGCCAGCAGCCAACGAAGAGGGGAGTCCTATGGCTACACCTTC.

The rearrangement links TRBV18 to TRBJ1-2; a weak D match, TRBD1 (6 bases). Deletions cut 0 bases from V and 0 bases from J, with 8 bases between. Germline assignment: CDR1 KGHSH and CDR2 LQKENI. This CDR3 contains 15 residues. CDR3 DNA: TGTGCCAGCTCACCACCGGGGGGCCCTAACTATGGCTACACCTTC. The encoded protein is CASSPPGGPNYGYTF. Using reference TRBV18 and TRBJ1-2 for the parts outside the CDR3, the full variable domain is NAGVMQNPRHLVRRRGQEARLRCSPMKGHSHVYWYRQLPEEGLKFMVYLQKENIIDESGMPKERFSAEFPKEGPSILRIQQVVRGDSAAYFCASSPPGGPNYGYTFGSGTRLTVV.

The gene calls are TRBV6-6 and TRBJ2-5, with TRBD2 matching 10 bases. This CDR3 region has 15 residues. The germline gives CDR1 MNHNY, CDR2 SVGAGI (reference sequence). Trimming took 2 bases from V and 4 from J; bases not matched to a gene: 4. In DNA, the CDR3 is TGTGCCAGCAGTTACCGAGGGACTAGCGTAGAGACCCAGTACTTC. Protein: CASSYRGTSVETQYF.

The rearrangement joins TRBV7-2 to TRBJ2-7; no clear D gene. Trimming cost V 4 bases and J 4 bases, with 11 bases left between them. CDR3 length equals 13 residues. The germline V gene has CDR1 SGHTA and CDR2 FQGNSA. The CDR3 loop reads CASSSYKEYEQYF. In DNA form, the CDR3 reads TGTGCCAGCAGCTCTTACAAGGAATACGAGCAGTACTTC.

The chain combines TRBV28 with TRBJ2-5; TRBD2 matches 9 bases. Per germline, CDR1 MDHEN and CDR2 SYDVKM. This CDR3 contains 15 residues. V trimming: 7 bases; J trimming: 5 bases; junction bases outside the gene matches: 11. The CDR3 DNA is TGTGCCAGCACCCCCCTAGCGGGGCAGGCGGAGACCCAGTACTTC. Amino acids: CASTPLAGQAETQYF.

The chain has TRBV4-2 and TRBJ1-2; D is possibly TRBD1 (6 bases). V lost 2 bases and J 4 bases, leaving 14 bases between the germline ends. CDR1 is LGHNA and CDR2 is YNFKEQ in the germline V gene. This CDR3 has 15 residues. In DNA form, the CDR3 reads TGTGCCAGCAGCCAACCCACAGGGTCTGGCTATGGCTACACCTTC. It yields the protein CASSQPTGSGYGYTF.

This clone showed up just a few times. This chain connects TRBV27 to TRBJ2-7; 14 positions match TRBD2. CDR3 size: 17 residues. Trimming removed 5 bases from V and 0 bases from J; junction bases left unmatched: 6. The germline V gene encodes CDR1 MNHEY and CDR2 SMNVEV (reference sequence). Here the CDR3 DNA reads TGTGCCAGCAGTCCCAGACTAGCGGGGGGGAACTCCTACGAGCAGTACTTC. It specifies CASSPRLAGGNSYEQYF.

CDR3 nucleotide sequence: TGTGCCAGCAGCTTAGATCTGGTGGGTCTGGATGAGCAGTTCTTC. This translates into CASSLDLVGLDEQFF. The rearrangement links TRBV11-2 to TRBJ2-1; no reliable D call. The CDR3 spans 15 residues. Germline CDR1 and CDR2: SGHAT and FQNNGV. V dropped 0 bases and J dropped 8 bases, with 14 bases sitting between them.

This chain joins TRBV7-2 and TRBJ1-6; possible D gene TRBD1, 5 bases. The germline CDR1 and CDR2 sequences are SGHTA and FQGNSA. CDR3 length: 15 residues. V lost 5 bases to trimming and J lost 7 bases, with 15 bases between them. In DNA form, the CDR3 reads TGTGCCAGCAGCCCCCTAGGGGCTGGCAATTCACCCCTCCACTTT. Translation gives CASSPLGAGNSPLHF.

This clone was detected only once. The rearrangement joins TRBV30 to TRBJ1-4, with 7 bases lining up with TRBD1. The V gene's germline CDR1 is GTSNPN and CDR2 SVGIG (reference sequence). The CDR3 is 16 amino acids. V lost 0 bases, J lost 0 bases, and 4 bases stayed unmatched. The CDR3 DNA reads as TGTGCCTGGAGTGTGGACAGGTCTGCAACTAATGAAAAACTGTTTTTT. Its protein is CAWSVDRSATNEKLFF.

This clone was detected only a few times. The chain carries TRBV19 and TRBJ2-1; D not resolved. The germline V gene has CDR1 LNHDA and CDR2 SQIVND (reference sequence). V gave up 3 bases and J gave up 3 bases, with 6 bases separating them. The CDR3 is 13 residues long. The CDR3 loop is CASSILGYNEQFF. The CDR3 coding sequence is TGTGCCAGTAGTATCCTCGGCTACAATGAGCAGTTCTTC.

The rearrangement links TRBV30 to TRBJ1-5; D gene unclear. The CDR3 runs to 13 residues. Germline loops: CDR1 GTSNPN, CDR2 SVGIG (reference sequence). V was clipped by 4 bases and J by 3 bases, with 10 bases between them. The CDR3 protein is CAWNSETNQPQHF. The CDR3 nucleotides read TGTGCCTGGAACAGCGAAACCAATCAGCCCCAGCATTTT. The full variable domain, with the rest looked up from reference TRBV30 and TRBJ1-5, is SQTIHQWPATLVQPVGSPLSLECTVEGTSNPNLYWYRQAAGRGLQLLFYSVGIGQISSEVPQNLSASRPQDRQFILSSKKLLLSDSGFYLCAWNSETNQPQHFGDGTRLSIL.